This TCR beta chain was captured in a study of blood T cell repertoires in COVID-19. About the study: PBMCs, B-cell-depleted T cells, or T cells were the source of the cDNA or gDNA that made up the material.

The CDR3 extends over 16 amino acids. Germline V CDR1 and CDR2: KGHDR, SFDVKD. Trimming cost V 3 bases and J 0 bases, with 12 bases left between them. Here immunoSEQ multiplex PCR was the method, and the copy in TCRdb shows in-frame clones only, minus some. This sample has roughly 100,000 clones, with 87% found just once. This receptor was identified in a young woman with acute or convalescent COVID-19. This rearrangement joins TRBV24-1 to TRBJ2-3, with D possibly matching TRBD1 (7 bases). What was sequenced was peripheral blood. CDR3 in DNA: TGTGCCACCAGTGATCGTCAGGGGGGAAGCACAGATACGCAGTATTTT. Amino acids: CATSDRQGGSTDTQYF.